This T cell receptor beta chain was documented in a study of blood T cell repertoires in COVID-19. Clones were read by immunoSEQ multiplex PCR, and TCRdb kept only the in-frame ones, dropping some. The sample shows 100,000 to 150,000 clones, about 85% of them seen only once. V lost 5 bases and J lost 7; bases outside the gene matches: 12. Germline lookup yields CDR1 LNHDA and CDR2 SQIVND (reference sequence). The CDR3 runs to 15 residues. This TCR came from a man at least 80 years old with active or convalescent COVID-19. V is TRBV19 and J is TRBJ2-3; 7 bases agree with TRBD2. What was sequenced was peripheral blood. In DNA form, the CDR3 reads TGTGCCAGTAGTCCCGCGGGGGACCCGAGGTATACGCAGTATTTT. This codes for CASSPAGDPRYTQYF.